The 9 T cell receptor beta chains given below trace back to one sample, sequenced in a study of cytomegalovirus exposure and HLA in healthy donors listed by TCRdb under 2017. Library creation used the immunoSEQ multiplex PCR assay. The multiplex PCR relied on a mix of 60 forward primers for TCR Vbeta segments and 13 reverse primers for TCR Jbeta segments. As stored in TCRdb, this immuneACCESS dataset retains in-frame rearrangements with V and J assigned. A fraction of the clones does not appear; measured against another copy, unresolved V genes explain less than half of the discrepancy, and the remainder lacks a known reason. Across this sample there are around 120,000 clones, with less than 80% seen only once. The top ten clonotypes cover more than 9% of the sample. Sequences were obtained from PBMCs. All receptors derive from a woman aged 45-59 years in good health and CMV-seropositive.

Points on this clone: The identical CDR3 is also encoded by other nucleotide sequences in the sample. The chain employs TRBV9 and TRBJ1-1, with 9 bases matching TRBD1. The CDR3 has 14 residues. With 4 bases clipped from V and 5 bases from J, the junction kept 6 bases outside the gene matches. CDR1 is SGDLS, CDR2 YYNGEE, per germline. The CDR3 here is CASSTGQGGTEAFF. The CDR3 DNA sequence: TGTGCCAGCAGCACGGGACAGGGTGGGACTGAAGCTTTCTTT. Full variable domain (remainder filled in from reference TRBV9 and TRBJ1-1): DSGVTQTPKHLITATGQRVTLRCSPRSGDLSVYWYQQSLDQGLQFLIQYYNGEERAKGNILERFSAQQFPDLHSELNLSSLELGDSALYFCASSTGQGGTEAFFGQGTRLTVV.

The chain has TRBV19 and TRBJ1-4; 7 bases fit TRBD1. After removal of 5 bases from V and 4 bases from J, the junction contained 1 base not matched to a gene. Germline assignment: CDR1 LNHDA and CDR2 SQIVND (reference sequence). There are 13 residues in the CDR3. This chain's CDR3 is CASSGQVNEKLFF. As DNA, the CDR3 is TGTGCCAGTAGTGGACAGGTTAATGAAAAACTGTTTTTT.

The rearrangement uses TRBV27 and TRBJ2-7; the D gene is possibly TRBD2 (6 bases). The CDR3 covers 15 residues. V was cut by 3 bases and J by 3 bases, with 15 bases left in between. Germline CDR1 is MNHEY and CDR2 is SMNVEV (reference sequence). The CDR3 nucleotides are TGTGCCAGCAGTTTCTCGGGCAGCGGGTTCTACGAGCAGTACTTC. Translation: CASSFSGSGFYEQYF.

The chain couples TRBV7-9 to TRBJ1-2; D ambiguous. V was cut by 3 bases and J by 5 bases, with 19 bases left in between. Germline CDR1 reads SEHNR; CDR2 reads FQNEAQ (reference sequence). There are 16 residues in the CDR3. CDR3 loop: CASSFSVTEFKYGYTF. CDR3 bases: TGTGCCAGCAGCTTTAGCGTAACAGAATTTAAATATGGCTACACCTTC.

In this sample, this clone turned up a few times. The genes are TRBV20-1 and TRBJ1-2; D is undetermined. Trimming left V 5 bases short and J 1 base short, with 5 bases between. The germline V gene encodes CDR1 DFQATT and CDR2 SNEGSKA (reference sequence). This CDR3 contains 11 residues. CDR3 sequence (DNA): TGCAGTGCTGAGGATAACTATGGCTACACCTTC. This gives the protein CSAEDNYGYTF.

This sequence joins TRBV27 and TRBJ1-6; D is unresolved. The CDR3 sequence is 13 residues long. V was clipped by 2 bases and J by 7 bases, with 6 bases between them. CDR1 is MNHEY, CDR2 SMNVEV, per germline (reference sequence). The CDR3 loop is CASSLSPNSPLHF. The DNA for the CDR3 is TGTGCCAGCAGTTTAAGCCCGAATTCACCCCTCCACTTT.

The table lists this clone with a few counts. The rearrangement joins TRBV5-8 to TRBJ2-7, with D perhaps TRBD1 (5 bases). Germline CDR1 and CDR2: SGHTS and YDEGEE. V dropped 0 bases and J dropped 2 bases, with 15 bases sitting between them. The CDR3 length is 16 residues. The CDR3 sequence is CASSLGQQGLTYEQYF. CDR3 sequence (DNA): TGTGCCAGCAGCTTGGGGCAGCAGGGTTTAACCTACGAGCAGTACTTC.

The rearrangement uses TRBV2 and TRBJ2-1; D is unclear. Between the trimmed V and J ends, which lost 8 bases and 8 bases, there was a span of 16 bases. Looked up from germline, CDR1 is SNHLY and CDR2 is FYNNEI. The CDR3 length is 13 residues. The CDR3 protein is CASGWVGSDEQFF. Here the CDR3 DNA reads TGTGCCAGCGGTTGGGTAGGAAGCGATGAGCAGTTCTTC.

J is TRBJ2-7 and V is TRBV23-1; 8 bases agree with TRBD1. TRBV23-1 is flagged as an ORF with uncertain function. The CDR3 has 14 residues. V shed 7 bases, J shed 3 bases, and the junction held 8 bases outside the gene matches. The CDR3 sequence: CASITGTGDYEQYF. As DNA, the CDR3 is TGCGCCAGCATCACCGGGACAGGAGACTACGAGCAGTACTTC.